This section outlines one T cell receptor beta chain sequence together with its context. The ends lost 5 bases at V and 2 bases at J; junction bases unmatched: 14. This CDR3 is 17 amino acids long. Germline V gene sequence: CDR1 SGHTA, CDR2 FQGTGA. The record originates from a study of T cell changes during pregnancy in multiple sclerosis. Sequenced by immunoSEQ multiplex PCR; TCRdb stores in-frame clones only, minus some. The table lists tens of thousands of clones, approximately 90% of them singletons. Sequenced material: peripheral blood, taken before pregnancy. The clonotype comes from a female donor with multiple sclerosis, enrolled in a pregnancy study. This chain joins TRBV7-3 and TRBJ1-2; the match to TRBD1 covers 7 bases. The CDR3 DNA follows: TGTGCCAGCAGCCCCAAGGGGGACAGCTACTACAACTATGGCTACACCTTC. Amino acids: CASSPKGDSYYNYGYTF.